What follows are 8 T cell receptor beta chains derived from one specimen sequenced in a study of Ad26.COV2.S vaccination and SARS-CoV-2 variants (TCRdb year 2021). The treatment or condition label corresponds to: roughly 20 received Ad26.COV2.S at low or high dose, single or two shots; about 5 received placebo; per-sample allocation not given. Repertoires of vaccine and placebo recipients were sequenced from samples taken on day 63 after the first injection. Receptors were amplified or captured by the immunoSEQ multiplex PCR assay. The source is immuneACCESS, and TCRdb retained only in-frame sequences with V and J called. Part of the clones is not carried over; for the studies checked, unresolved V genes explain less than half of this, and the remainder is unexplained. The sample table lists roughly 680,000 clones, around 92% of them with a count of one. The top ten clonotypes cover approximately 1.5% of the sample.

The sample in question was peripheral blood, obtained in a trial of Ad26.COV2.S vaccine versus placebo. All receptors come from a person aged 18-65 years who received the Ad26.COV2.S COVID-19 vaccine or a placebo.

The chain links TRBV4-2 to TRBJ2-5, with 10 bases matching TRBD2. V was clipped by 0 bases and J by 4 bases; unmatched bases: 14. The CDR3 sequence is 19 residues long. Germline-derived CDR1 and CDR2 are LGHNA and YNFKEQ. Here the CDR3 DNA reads TGTGCCAGCAGCCAAGATAGGGTTAGGGCTAGCGGGGGCCTAGAGACCCAGTACTTC. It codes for CASSQDRVRASGGLETQYF.

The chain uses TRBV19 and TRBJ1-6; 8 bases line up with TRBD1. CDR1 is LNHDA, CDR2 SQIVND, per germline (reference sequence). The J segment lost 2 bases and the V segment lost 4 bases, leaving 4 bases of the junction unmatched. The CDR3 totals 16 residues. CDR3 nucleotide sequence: TGTGCCAGTAGTACGGGACAGGCAGCCTATAATTCACCCCTCCACTTT. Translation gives CASSTGQAAYNSPLHF.

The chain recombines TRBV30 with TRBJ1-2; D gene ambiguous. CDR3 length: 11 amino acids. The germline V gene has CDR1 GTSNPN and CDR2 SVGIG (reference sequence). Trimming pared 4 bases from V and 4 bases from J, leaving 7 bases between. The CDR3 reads CAWISVYGYTF. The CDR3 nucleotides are TGTGCCTGGATAAGTGTCTATGGCTACACCTTC.

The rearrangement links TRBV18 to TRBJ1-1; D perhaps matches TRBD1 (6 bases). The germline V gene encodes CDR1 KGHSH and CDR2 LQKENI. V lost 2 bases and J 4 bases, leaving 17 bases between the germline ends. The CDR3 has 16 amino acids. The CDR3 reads CASSPAPGGLGTEAFF. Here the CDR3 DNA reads TGTGCCAGCTCACCAGCTCCCGGGGGGCTGGGCACTGAAGCTTTCTTT.

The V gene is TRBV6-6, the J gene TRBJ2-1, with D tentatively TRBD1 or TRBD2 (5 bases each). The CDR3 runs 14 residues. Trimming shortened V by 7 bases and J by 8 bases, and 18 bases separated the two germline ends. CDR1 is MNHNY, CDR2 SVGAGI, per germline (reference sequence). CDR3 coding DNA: TGTGCCAGCACTGCCCCCGGGGCCGTCTATGAGCAGTTCTTC. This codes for CASTAPGAVYEQFF.

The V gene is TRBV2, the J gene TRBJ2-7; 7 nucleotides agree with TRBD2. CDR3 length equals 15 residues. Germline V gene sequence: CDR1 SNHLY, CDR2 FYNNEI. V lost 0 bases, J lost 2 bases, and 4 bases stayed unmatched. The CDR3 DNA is TGTGCCAGCAGTGAAGCACCCGCGGGGGCCTACGAGCAGTACTTC. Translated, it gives CASSEAPAGAYEQYF.

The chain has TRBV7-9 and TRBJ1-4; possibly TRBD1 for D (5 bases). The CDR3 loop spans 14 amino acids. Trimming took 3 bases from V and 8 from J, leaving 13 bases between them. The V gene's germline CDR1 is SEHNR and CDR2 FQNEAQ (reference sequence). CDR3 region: CASSLGPGGEKLFF. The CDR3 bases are TGTGCCAGCAGCTTGGGGCCAGGAGGGGAAAAACTGTTTTTT. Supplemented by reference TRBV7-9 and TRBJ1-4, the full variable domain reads DTGVSQNPRHKITKRGQNVTFRCDPISEHNRLYWYRQTLGQGPEFLTYFQNEAQLEKSRLLSDRFSAERPKGSFSTLEIQRTEQGDSAMYLCASSLGPGGEKLFFGSGTQLSVL.

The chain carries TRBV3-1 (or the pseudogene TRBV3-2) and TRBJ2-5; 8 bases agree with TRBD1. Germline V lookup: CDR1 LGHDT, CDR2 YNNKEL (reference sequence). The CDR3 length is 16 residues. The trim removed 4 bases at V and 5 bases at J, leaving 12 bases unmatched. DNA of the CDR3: TGTGCCAGCAGCCGGCGCGACAGGGGAATATTGGAGACCCAGTACTTC. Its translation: CASSRRDRGILETQYF.